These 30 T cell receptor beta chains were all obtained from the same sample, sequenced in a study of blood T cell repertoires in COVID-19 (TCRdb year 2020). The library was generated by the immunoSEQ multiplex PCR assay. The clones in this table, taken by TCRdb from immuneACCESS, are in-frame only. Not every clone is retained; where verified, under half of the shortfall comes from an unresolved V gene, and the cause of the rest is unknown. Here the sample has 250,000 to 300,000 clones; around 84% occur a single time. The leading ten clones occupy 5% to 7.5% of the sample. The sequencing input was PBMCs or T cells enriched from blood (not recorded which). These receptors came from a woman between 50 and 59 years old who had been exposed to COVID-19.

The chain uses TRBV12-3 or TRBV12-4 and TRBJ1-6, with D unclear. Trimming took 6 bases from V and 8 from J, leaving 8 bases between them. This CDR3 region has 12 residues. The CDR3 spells CASRLRDSPLHF. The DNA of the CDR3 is TGTGCCAGCAGGTTGCGGGATTCACCCCTCCACTTT.

The CDR3 coding sequence is TGCAGCGTTTGGGACAGGGAAACTGAAGCTTTCTTT. Translating it yields CSVWDRETEAFF. The chain joins TRBV29-1 to TRBJ1-1; 9 bases map to TRBD1. Germline V gene data show CDR1 as SQVTM and CDR2 as ANQGSEA. The length of the CDR3 is 12 residues. The ends lost 5 bases at V and 5 bases at J; junction bases unmatched: 3.

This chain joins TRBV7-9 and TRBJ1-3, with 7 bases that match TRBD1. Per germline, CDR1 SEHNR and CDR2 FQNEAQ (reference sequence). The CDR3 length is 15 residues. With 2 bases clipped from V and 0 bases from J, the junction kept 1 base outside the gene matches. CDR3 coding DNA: TGTGCCAGCAGCTTAAGGGGGCTCTCTGGAAACACCATATATTTT. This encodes CASSLRGLSGNTIYF.

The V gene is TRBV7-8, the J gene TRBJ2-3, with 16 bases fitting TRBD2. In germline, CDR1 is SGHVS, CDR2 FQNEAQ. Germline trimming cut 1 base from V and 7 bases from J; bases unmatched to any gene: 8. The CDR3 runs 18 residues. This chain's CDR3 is CASSLGAGTSGGANTQYF. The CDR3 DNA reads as TGTGCCAGCAGCTTAGGAGCCGGGACTAGCGGGGGGGCAAATACGCAGTATTTT. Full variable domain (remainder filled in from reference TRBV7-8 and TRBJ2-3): GAGVSQSPRYKVAKRGQDVALRCDPISGHVSLFWYQQALGQGPEFLTYFQNEAQLDKSGLPSDRFFAERPEGSVSTLKIQRTQQEDSAVYLCASSLGAGTSGGANTQYFGPGTRLTVL.

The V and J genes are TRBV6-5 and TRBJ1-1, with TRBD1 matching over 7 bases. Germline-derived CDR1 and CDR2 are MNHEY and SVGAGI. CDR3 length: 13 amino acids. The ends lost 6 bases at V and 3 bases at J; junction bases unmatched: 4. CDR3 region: CASRGQTHTEAFF. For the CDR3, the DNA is TGTGCCAGCAGGGGACAGACTCACACTGAAGCTTTCTTT.

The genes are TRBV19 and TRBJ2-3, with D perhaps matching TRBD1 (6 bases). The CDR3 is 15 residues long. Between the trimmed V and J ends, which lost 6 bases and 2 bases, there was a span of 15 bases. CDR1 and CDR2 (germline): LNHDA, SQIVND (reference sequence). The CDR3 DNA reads TGTGCCAGTAGCCTGGGGGCCACCTTCACAGATACGCAGTATTTT. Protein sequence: CASSLGATFTDTQYF.

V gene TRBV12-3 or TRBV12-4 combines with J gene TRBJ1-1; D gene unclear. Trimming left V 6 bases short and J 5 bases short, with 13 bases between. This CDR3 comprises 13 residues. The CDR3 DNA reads TGTGCCAGCAGAAAAAGGGAGGTGACTGAAGCTTTCTTT. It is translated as CASRKREVTEAFF.

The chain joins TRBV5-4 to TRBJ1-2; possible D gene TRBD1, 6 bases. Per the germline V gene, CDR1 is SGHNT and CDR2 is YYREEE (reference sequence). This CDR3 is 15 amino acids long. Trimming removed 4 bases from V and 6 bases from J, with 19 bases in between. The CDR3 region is CASSDSGEGIDGYTF. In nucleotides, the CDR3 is TGTGCCAGCAGCGACTCAGGGGAAGGAATAGATGGCTACACCTTC. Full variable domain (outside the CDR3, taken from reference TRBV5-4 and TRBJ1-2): ETGVTQSPTHLIKTRGQQVTLRCSSQSGHNTVSWYQQALGQGPQFIFQYYREEENGRGNFPPRFSGLQFPNYSSELNVNALELDDSALYLCASSDSGEGIDGYTFGSGTRLTVV.

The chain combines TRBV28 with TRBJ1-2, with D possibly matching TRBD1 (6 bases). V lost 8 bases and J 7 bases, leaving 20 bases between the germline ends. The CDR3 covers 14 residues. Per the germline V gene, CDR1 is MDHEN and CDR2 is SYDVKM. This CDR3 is CASFLNGGRSGYTF. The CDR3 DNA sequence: TGTGCCAGCTTCCTCAACGGGGGGCGAAGTGGCTACACCTTC.

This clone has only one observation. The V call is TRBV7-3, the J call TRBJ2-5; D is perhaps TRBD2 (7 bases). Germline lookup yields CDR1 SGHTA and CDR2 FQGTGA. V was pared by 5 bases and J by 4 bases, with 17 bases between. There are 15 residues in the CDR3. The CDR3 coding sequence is TGTGCCAGCAGCCCTTCGGGGGGCCTGGGAGAGACCCAGTACTTC. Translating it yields CASSPSGGLGETQYF. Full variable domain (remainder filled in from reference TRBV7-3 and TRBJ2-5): GAGVSQTPSNKVTEKGKYVELRCDPISGHTALYWYRQSLGQGPEFLIYFQGTGAADDSGLPNDRFFAVRPEGSVSTLKIQRTERGDSAVYLCASSPSGGLGETQYFGPGTRLLVL.

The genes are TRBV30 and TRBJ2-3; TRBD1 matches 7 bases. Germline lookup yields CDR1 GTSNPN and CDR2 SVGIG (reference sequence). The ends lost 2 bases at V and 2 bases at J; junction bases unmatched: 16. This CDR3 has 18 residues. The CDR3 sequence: CAWSREGAQRGFTDTQYF. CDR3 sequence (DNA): TGTGCCTGGAGTAGAGAGGGGGCTCAGAGGGGCTTCACAGATACGCAGTATTTT.

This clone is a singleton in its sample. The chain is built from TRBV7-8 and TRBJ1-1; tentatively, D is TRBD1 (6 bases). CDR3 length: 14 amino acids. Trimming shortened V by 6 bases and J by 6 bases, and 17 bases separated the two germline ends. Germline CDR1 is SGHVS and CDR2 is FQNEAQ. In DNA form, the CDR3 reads TGTGCCAGCAGACCAGTACAGGGACCATCTGAAGCTTTCTTT. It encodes CASRPVQGPSEAFF.

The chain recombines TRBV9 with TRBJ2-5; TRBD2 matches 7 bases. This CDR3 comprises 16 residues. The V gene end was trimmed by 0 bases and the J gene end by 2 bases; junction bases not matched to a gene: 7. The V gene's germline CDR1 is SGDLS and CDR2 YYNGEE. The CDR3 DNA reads TGTGCCAGCAGCGTAGGGGGAGGGAAAACTCAAGAGACCCAGTACTTC. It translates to CASSVGGGKTQETQYF. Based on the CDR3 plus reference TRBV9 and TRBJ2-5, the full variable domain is DSGVTQTPKHLITATGQRVTLRCSPRSGDLSVYWYQQSLDQGLQFLIQYYNGEERAKGNILERFSAQQFPDLHSELNLSSLELGDSALYFCASSVGGGKTQETQYFGPGTRLLVL.

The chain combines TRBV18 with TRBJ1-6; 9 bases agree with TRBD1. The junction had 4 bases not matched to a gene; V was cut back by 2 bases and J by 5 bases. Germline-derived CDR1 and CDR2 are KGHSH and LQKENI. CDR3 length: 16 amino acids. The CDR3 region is CASSPVQGANNSPLHF. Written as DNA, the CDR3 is TGTGCCAGCTCACCAGTACAGGGGGCAAATAATTCACCCCTCCACTTT.

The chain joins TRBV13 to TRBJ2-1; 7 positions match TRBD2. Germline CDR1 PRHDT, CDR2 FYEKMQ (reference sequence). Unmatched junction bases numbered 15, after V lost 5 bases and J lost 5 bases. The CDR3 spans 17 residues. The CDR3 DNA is TGTGCCAGCAGCCTTCGCATCGTGGGGGGGGGACACAATGAGCAGTTCTTC. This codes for CASSLRIVGGGHNEQFF.

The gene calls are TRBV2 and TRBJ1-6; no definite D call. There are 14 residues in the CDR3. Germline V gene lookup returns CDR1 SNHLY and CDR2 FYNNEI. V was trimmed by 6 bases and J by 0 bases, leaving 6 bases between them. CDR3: CASRRDSYNSPLHF. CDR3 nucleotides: TGTGCCAGCAGAAGAGACTCCTATAATTCACCCCTCCACTTT.

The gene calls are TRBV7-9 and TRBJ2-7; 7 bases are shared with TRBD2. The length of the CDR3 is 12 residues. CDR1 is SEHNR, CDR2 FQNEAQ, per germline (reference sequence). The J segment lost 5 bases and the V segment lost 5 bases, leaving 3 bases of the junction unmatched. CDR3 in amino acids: CASSLGRNEQYF. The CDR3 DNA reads TGTGCCAGCAGCCTCGGGAGGAACGAGCAGTACTTC.

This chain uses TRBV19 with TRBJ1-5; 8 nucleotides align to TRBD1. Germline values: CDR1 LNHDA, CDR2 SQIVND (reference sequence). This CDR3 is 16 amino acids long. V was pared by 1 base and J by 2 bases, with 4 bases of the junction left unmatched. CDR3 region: CASSIAGGRGNQPQHF. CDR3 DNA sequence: TGTGCCAGTAGTATAGCAGGGGGCCGGGGCAATCAGCCCCAGCATTTT.

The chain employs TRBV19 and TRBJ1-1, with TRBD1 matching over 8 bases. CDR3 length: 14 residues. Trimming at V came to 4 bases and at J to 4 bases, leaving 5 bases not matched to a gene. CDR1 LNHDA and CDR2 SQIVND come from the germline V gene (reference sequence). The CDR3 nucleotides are TGTGCCAGTAGTACGACAGGGGTGGCCACTGAAGCTTTCTTT. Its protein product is CASSTTGVATEAFF.

CDR3 in DNA: TGTGCCAGCAGCTTAGATCTGAACACCGGGGAGCTGTTTTTT. Translating gives CASSLDLNTGELFF. The chain employs TRBV7-2 and TRBJ2-2; D ambiguous. Trimming stripped 1 base from V and 1 base from J, with 4 bases between. The CDR3 is 14 residues long. The V gene's germline CDR1 is SGHTA and CDR2 FQGNSA.

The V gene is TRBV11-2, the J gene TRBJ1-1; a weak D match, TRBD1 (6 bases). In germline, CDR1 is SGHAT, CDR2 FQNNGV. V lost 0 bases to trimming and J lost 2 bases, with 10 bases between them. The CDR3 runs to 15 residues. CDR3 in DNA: TGTGCCAGCAGCTTAGAGTGGACAGCAAACACTGAAGCTTTCTTT. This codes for CASSLEWTANTEAFF.

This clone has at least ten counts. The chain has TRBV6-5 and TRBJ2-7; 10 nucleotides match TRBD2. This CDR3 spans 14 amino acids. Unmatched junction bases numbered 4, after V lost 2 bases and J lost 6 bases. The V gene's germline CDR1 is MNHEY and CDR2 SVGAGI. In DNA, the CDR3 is TGTGCCAGCAGTTACAGCGGGGGGGCTAGCGAGCAGTACTTC. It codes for CASSYSGGASEQYF.

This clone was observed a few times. CDR3 bases: TGTGCCAGCAGCCAAGGCCCGGGATCGAGTTCACCCCTCCACTTT. As protein: CASSQGPGSSSPLHF. The chain recombines TRBV3-1 (or the pseudogene TRBV3-2) with TRBJ1-6; D remains ambiguous. CDR1 and CDR2 (germline): LGHDT, YNNKEL (reference sequence). V was shortened by 1 base and J by 9 bases, with 13 bases between the two germline ends. The CDR3 spans 15 residues.

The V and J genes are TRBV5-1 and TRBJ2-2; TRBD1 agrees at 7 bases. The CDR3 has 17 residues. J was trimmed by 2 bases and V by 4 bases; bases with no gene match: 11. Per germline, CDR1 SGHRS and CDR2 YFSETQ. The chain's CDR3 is CASSHKGQGGNTGELFF. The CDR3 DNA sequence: TGCGCCAGCAGCCATAAAGGACAAGGGGGCAACACCGGGGAGCTGTTTTTT.

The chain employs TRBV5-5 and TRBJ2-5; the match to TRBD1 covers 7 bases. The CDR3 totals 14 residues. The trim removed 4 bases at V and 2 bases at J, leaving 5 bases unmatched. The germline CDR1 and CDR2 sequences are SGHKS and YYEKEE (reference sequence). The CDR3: CASSPTGLQETQYF. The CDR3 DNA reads TGTGCCAGCAGCCCGACAGGGCTTCAAGAGACCCAGTACTTC.

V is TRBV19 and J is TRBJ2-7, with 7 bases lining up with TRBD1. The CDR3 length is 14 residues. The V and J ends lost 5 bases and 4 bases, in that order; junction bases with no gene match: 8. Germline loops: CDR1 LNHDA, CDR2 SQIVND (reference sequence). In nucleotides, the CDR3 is TGTGCCAGTAGTCCCCTAAACAGGGGTTACGAGCAGTACTTC. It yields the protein CASSPLNRGYEQYF.

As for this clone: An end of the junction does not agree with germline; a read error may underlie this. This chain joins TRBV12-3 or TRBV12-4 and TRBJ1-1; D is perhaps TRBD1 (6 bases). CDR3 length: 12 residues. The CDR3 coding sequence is TGTGCCAGCAGTTTAATGGCCGGGACACTTTTTTTT. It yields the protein CASSLMAGTLFF.

The CDR3 coding sequence is TGTGCCAGCAGCCTTCTAGATACGCAGTATTTT. As protein: CASSLLDTQYF. V gene TRBV3-1 (or the pseudogene TRBV3-2) combines with J gene TRBJ2-3; D is unresolved. V was shortened by 4 bases and J by 5 bases, with 4 bases between the two germline ends. The CDR3 loop spans 11 amino acids. Germline-derived CDR1 and CDR2 are LGHDT and YNNKEL (reference sequence).

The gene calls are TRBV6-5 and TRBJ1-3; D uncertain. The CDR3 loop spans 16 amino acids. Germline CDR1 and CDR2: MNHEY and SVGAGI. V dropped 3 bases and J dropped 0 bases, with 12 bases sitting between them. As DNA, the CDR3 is TGTGCCAGCAGTTATCGGCGGGGTTCCTCTGGAAACACCATATATTTT. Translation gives CASSYRRGSSGNTIYF.

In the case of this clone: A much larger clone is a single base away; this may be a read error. This CDR3 is CASSLSNGNYGYTF. The CDR3 DNA is TGTGCCAGCAGCTTAAGTAACGGGAACTATGGCTACACCTTC. V and J are TRBV11-2 and TRBJ1-2; D is unclear. V was pared by 2 bases and J by 2 bases, with 9 bases between. CDR3 length: 14 residues. Germline loops: CDR1 SGHAT, CDR2 FQNNGV.